This T cell receptor beta chain was sequenced during a study of blood T cell repertoires in COVID-19. The CDR3 is made up of 12 amino acids. The germline CDR1 and CDR2 sequences are MGHRA and YSYEKL. The V gene lost 0 bases and the J gene lost 5 bases, with 4 bases spanning the gap. Some clones are missing from TCRdb's copy, which holds only in-frame ones; the method was immunoSEQ multiplex PCR. The data show about 190,000 clones, 65% to 80% seen once. The sample was PBMCs or T cells enriched from blood (not recorded which). This receptor was identified in a woman in her fifties or sixties with acute COVID-19. The chain recombines TRBV4-1 with TRBJ2-5; D unresolved. The CDR3 DNA is TGCGCCAGCAGCCAAGATTATGAGACCCAGTACTTC. Translation: CASSQDYETQYF.